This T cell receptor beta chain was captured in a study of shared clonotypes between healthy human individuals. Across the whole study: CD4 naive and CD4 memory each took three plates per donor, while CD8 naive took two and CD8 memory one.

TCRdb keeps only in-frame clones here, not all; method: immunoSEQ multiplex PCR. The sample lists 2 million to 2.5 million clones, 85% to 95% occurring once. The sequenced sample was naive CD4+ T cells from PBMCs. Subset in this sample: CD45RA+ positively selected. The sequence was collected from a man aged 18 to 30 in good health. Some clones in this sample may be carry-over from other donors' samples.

CDR3 loop: CASSLGLAGVYEQYF. In DNA, the CDR3 is TGTGCCAGCAGCTTGGGACTAGCGGGAGTCTACGAGCAGTACTTC. This chain uses TRBV5-6 with TRBJ2-5; TRBD2 aligns across 12 bases. The tail of the sequence fits TRBJ2-7 better, so the J call may be wrong. The length of the CDR3 is 15 residues. CDR1 SGHDT and CDR2 YYEEEE come from the germline V gene.